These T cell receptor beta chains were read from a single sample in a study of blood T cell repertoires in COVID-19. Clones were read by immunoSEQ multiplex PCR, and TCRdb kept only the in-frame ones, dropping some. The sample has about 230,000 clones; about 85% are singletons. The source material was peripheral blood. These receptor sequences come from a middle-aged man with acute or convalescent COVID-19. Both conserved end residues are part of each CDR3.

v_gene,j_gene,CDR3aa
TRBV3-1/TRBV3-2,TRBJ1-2,CASSPDPQGRSGYTF
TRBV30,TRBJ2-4,CAWYHPDSGNIQYF
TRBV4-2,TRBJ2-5,CASSQVRAGGGEKTQYF
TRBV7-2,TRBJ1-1,CASSLLGGTGGITEAFF
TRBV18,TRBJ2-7,CASCTGGWGEQYF
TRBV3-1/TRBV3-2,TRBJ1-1,CASSLLDSNTEAFF
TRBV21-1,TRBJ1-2,CASGAGAAIIPNYGYTF
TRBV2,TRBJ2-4,CASRKGGAENIQYF
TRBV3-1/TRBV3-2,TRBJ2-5,CASSPGLAGARAETQYF
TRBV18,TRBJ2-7,CASSPREAYEQYF
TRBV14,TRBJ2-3,CASSLDPYTQYF